The 29 T cell receptor beta chains given below trace back to one sample, sequenced in a study of post-analysis software for immune sequencing data. Libraries were made from TCR beta cDNA, and they carried unique molecular identifiers. TCRdb independently ran MiXCR on the PCR reads; one entry per CDR3 protein. The sample has 150,000 to 200,000 distinct CDR3 sequences; about 30% are singletons. Whole-study results and caveats: TRBV5-6, TRBV5-1 and TRBV20-1 were among several TRBV segments more frequent in patients than controls.

Which antigens these TCRs recognize remains unknown. Material: blood. These receptors were taken from a girl aged 10 to 17 with multiple sclerosis.

This clonotype was counted ten times or more. The chain carries TRBV10-1 and TRBJ2-1, with D hard to call. Trimming removed 6 bases at V and 4 bases at J, with 7 bases between. The V gene's germline CDR1 is WNHNN and CDR2 SYGVQD (reference sequence). The CDR3 contains 12 residues. CDR3 sequence: CASSDPYNEQFF. The CDR3, as DNA: TGCGCCAGCAGCGACCCTTACAATGAGCAGTTCTTC.

About this clonotype: It may be a read error: a sequence one base away is much more abundant. This chain joins TRBV10-3 and TRBJ2-5; no definite D call. The CDR3 runs 12 residues. CDR1 and CDR2 (germline): ENHRY, SYGVKD. CDR3: CATSEVGETQYF. CDR3 DNA sequence: TGTGCCACCAGTGAGGTCGGGGAGACCCAGTACTTC.

This sequence joins TRBV5-1 and TRBJ1-4; D call uncertain. Trimming cost V 4 bases and J 8 bases, with 12 bases left between them. This CDR3 contains 13 residues. In germline, CDR1 is SGHRS, CDR2 YFSETQ. CDR3: CASSGSAREKLFF. In nucleotides, the CDR3 is TGCGCCAGCAGCGGGAGCGCGAGGGAAAAACTGTTTTTT.

The gene calls are TRBV7-6 and TRBJ2-7; D is perhaps TRBD2 (6 bases). CDR1 and CDR2 (germline): SGHVS, FNYEAQ. This CDR3 is built from 14 residues. V dropped 3 bases and J dropped 6 bases, with 15 bases sitting between them. This CDR3 reads CASSFGGSRVEQYF. CDR3 bases: TGTGCCAGCAGCTTCGGAGGGTCCCGAGTCGAGCAGTACTTC.

The table lists this clonotype with a few counts. CDR3 nucleotides: TGTGCCAGCAGTTTAGCAAACACCTTTAATCAGCCCCAGCATTTT. Encoded protein: CASSLANTFNQPQHF. The J gene is TRBJ1-5, the V gene TRBV28; D unresolved. CDR1 MDHEN and CDR2 SYDVKM come from the germline V gene. V was pared by 2 bases and J by 4 bases, with 12 bases between. The CDR3 length is 15 residues. The variable domain in full, completed from reference TRBV28 and TRBJ1-5, reads DVKVTQSSRYLVKRTGEKVFLECVQDMDHENMFWYRQDPGLGLRLIYFSYDVKMKEKGDIPEGYSVSREKKERFSLILESASTNQTSMYLCASSLANTFNQPQHFGDGTRLSIL.

V is TRBV5-1 and J is TRBJ2-1, with 8 nucleotides matching TRBD2. Trimming at V came to 2 bases and at J to 5 bases, leaving 6 bases not matched to a gene. Germline V gives CDR1 SGHRS, CDR2 YFSETQ. This CDR3 region has 15 residues. CDR3 coding DNA: TGCGCCAGCAGCTTCCTGGGACTAGGAGACAATGAGCAGTTCTTC. Translation gives CASSFLGLGDNEQFF.

This rearrangement joins TRBV20-1 to TRBJ2-1; 12 bases align to TRBD2. CDR1 DFQATT and CDR2 SNEGSKA come from the germline V gene (reference sequence). The CDR3 has 12 residues. V shed 6 bases and J 10 bases; nucleotides not matched to a gene: 4. The CDR3, as DNA: TGCAGTGCCCGACTAGCGGGAGACGAGCAGTTCTTC. This gives the protein CSARLAGDEQFF.

A note on this clonotype: A much larger clone sits a single nucleotide away, making a read error possible. This chain connects TRBV5-1 to TRBJ2-1; 12 nucleotides line up with TRBD2. With the DNA end fitting TRBJ2-7 better, the J assignment may be wrong. The CDR3 is made up of 17 amino acids. Germline assignment: CDR1 SGHRS and CDR2 YFSETQ. The CDR3 DNA follows: TGCGCCAGCAGCTTAGGGACTAGCGGGTCCCCATACAATGAGCAGTACTTC. Translating gives CASSLGTSGSPYNEQYF.

This clonotype was counted many times. The chain carries TRBV14 and TRBJ2-1; D possibly corresponds to TRBD1 (5 bases). Germline CDR1 and CDR2: SGHDN and FVKESK. V lost 4 bases to trimming and J lost 9 bases, with 13 bases between them. This CDR3 has 13 residues. The chain's CDR3 is CASSLGPRSEQFF. The CDR3 DNA reads as TGTGCCAGCAGCCTGGGGCCTCGGTCTGAGCAGTTCTTC.

This rearrangement joins TRBV30 to TRBJ1-1; D is ambiguous. This CDR3 has 13 amino acids. The germline V gene has CDR1 GTSNPN and CDR2 SVGIG (reference sequence). The CDR3 DNA sequence: TGTGTAGGAGGCTTCTTCATGAACACTGAAGCTTTCTTT. Amino acid sequence: CVGGFFMNTEAFF.

This clonotype came up many times. This sequence joins TRBV4-1 and TRBJ2-1; D is ambiguous. The CDR3 length is 16 residues. CDR1 MGHRA and CDR2 YSYEKL come from the germline V gene. The V gene lost 1 base and the J gene lost 3 bases, with 13 bases spanning the gap. CDR3 amino acids: CASSQVDIIYYNEQFF. DNA for the CDR3: TGCGCCAGCAGCCAAGTCGATATTATCTACTACAATGAGCAGTTCTTC.

Comment on this clonotype: One end of the junction fails to match germline, which may point to a read error. This chain joins TRBV2 and TRBJ2-5, with D perhaps matching TRBD2 (5 bases). Germline V gives CDR1 SNHLY, CDR2 FYNNEI. The CDR3 is 15 amino acids. The CDR3 loop reads CANSDKFGGQETQYF. As DNA, the CDR3 is TGTGCCAACAGTGATAAGTTCGGCGGGCAAGAGACCCAGTACTTC.

A few counts support this clonotype. The genes are TRBV12-3 or TRBV12-4 and TRBJ1-5; D gene uncertain. This CDR3 has 15 amino acids. Trimming cost V 2 bases and J 6 bases, with 14 bases left between them. The CDR3 DNA reads as TGTGCCAGCAGTTTAAGGGTGAGGAAGGGTCAGCCCCAGCATTTT. It translates to CASSLRVRKGQPQHF.

This clonotype was found a few times. V is TRBV7-3 and J is TRBJ2-1; 15 nucleotides line up with TRBD2. Germline assignment: CDR1 SGHTA and CDR2 FQGTGA. V was pared by 5 bases and J by 2 bases, with 4 bases of the junction left unmatched. The CDR3 has 17 residues. The CDR3 region is CASSMGLAGGPYNEQFF. In DNA, the CDR3 is TGTGCCAGCAGCATGGGACTAGCGGGAGGTCCCTACAATGAGCAGTTCTTC.

This clonotype was detected only a few times. The rearrangement uses TRBV4-2 and TRBJ2-2, with 8 bases aligning to TRBD2. Germline V gene sequence: CDR1 LGHNA, CDR2 YNFKEQ. The CDR3 loop spans 17 amino acids. The V segment lost 1 base and the J segment 1 base; nucleotides outside the gene matches: 5. The CDR3: CASSQVGLGKNTGELFF. The CDR3 DNA follows: TGTGCCAGCAGCCAAGTGGGACTAGGGAAGAACACCGGGGAGCTGTTTTTT.

The chain has TRBV10-3 and TRBJ1-1; 7 nucleotides match TRBD1. The CDR3 has 13 amino acids. Unmatched junction bases numbered 5, after V lost 7 bases and J lost 3 bases. CDR1 is ENHRY and CDR2 is SYGVKD in the germline V gene. The chain's CDR3 is CAIMTGSDTEAFF. CDR3 coding DNA: TGTGCCATCATGACAGGGTCGGACACTGAAGCTTTCTTT.

This clonotype was observed many times. The gene calls are TRBV20-1 and TRBJ2-4, with D uncertain. CDR1 DFQATT and CDR2 SNEGSKA come from the germline V gene (reference sequence). Trimming left V 3 bases short and J 6 bases short, with 15 bases between. The CDR3 contains 14 residues. CDR3 in amino acids: CSASPRSWGNIQYF. DNA for the CDR3: TGCAGTGCTAGCCCGCGGTCCTGGGGAAACATTCAGTACTTC.

This clonotype was seen many times. The V and J genes are TRBV10-3 and TRBJ2-5; D is possibly TRBD1 (6 bases). Germline CDR1 ENHRY, CDR2 SYGVKD. Between the trimmed V and J ends, which lost 0 bases and 2 bases, there was a span of 19 bases. The CDR3 covers 18 residues. In DNA, the CDR3 is TGTGCCATCAGTGAGTCGAGGGGTGCAGGGGCGCAACAAGAGACCCAGTACTTC. This translates into CAISESRGAGAQQETQYF.

This clonotype came up a few times. This chain connects TRBV11-2 to TRBJ2-3, with 9 bases that match TRBD2. The CDR3 has 17 amino acids. Germline lookup yields CDR1 SGHAT and CDR2 FQNNGV. V lost 1 base to trimming and J lost 2 bases; unmatched junction nucleotides: 7. The CDR3 DNA is TGTGCCAGCAGCTTAGGGGCCCTAGCGGGATTCACAGATACGCAGTATTTT. It codes for CASSLGALAGFTDTQYF. Together with reference TRBV11-2 and TRBJ2-3, the CDR3 gives the full variable domain: EAGVAQSPRYKIIEKRQSVAFWCNPISGHATLYWYQQILGQGPKLLIQFQNNGVVDDSQLPKDRFSAERLKGVDSTLKIQPAKLEDSAVYLCASSLGALAGFTDTQYFGPGTRLTVL.

This clonotype was seen more than once but under ten times. The CDR3 sequence is CAISEHRFQPQHF. CDR3 nucleotide sequence: TGTGCCATCAGTGAGCACAGATTTCAGCCCCAGCATTTT. The V gene is TRBV10-3, the J gene TRBJ1-5; D not resolved. Germline CDR1 and CDR2: ENHRY and SYGVKD. Trimming pared 2 bases from V and 6 bases from J, leaving 8 bases between. The CDR3 is 13 amino acids.

This clonotype was seen ten or more times. The chain joins TRBV5-1 to TRBJ2-1; a weak D match, TRBD2 (5 bases). The CDR3 covers 12 residues. V was shortened by 4 bases and J by 8 bases, with 10 bases between the two germline ends. The germline V gene encodes CDR1 SGHRS and CDR2 YFSETQ. The CDR3 loop is CASSVTRYEQFF. The CDR3, as DNA: TGCGCCAGCAGCGTAACTAGATATGAGCAGTTCTTC.

The rearrangement joins TRBV21-1 to TRBJ1-2; the table assigns TRBD1, which was not confirmed against the DNA. TRBV21-1 is labeled a pseudogene. The CDR3 loop spans 15 amino acids. CDR3 nucleotides: TGTGCCAGCAGCAAAGGGAGGACAGGCCTTTATGGCTACACCTTC. Amino acids: CASSKGRTGLYGYTF.

The chain has TRBV10-3 and TRBJ1-6; the match to TRBD1 covers 7 bases. The J segment lost 8 bases and the V segment lost 6 bases, leaving 7 bases of the junction unmatched. CDR1 ENHRY and CDR2 SYGVKD come from the germline V gene. This CDR3 contains 14 residues. The CDR3 DNA reads as TGTGCCATCAGGGGAGGGACAGATGATTCACCCCTCCACTTT. Translated: CAIRGGTDDSPLHF.

This clonotype has just a few counts. This may be a read error, as it is one base from a much larger clone. The chain combines TRBV5-1 with TRBJ2-1, with TRBD2 matching over 8 bases. TRBJ2-7 explains the end of the DNA better; the J call may be wrong. The CDR3 is 15 amino acids. Germline V gene sequence: CDR1 SGHRS, CDR2 YFSETQ. DNA for the CDR3: TGCGCCAGCAGCTCCAGCGGGAGCTCCTACAATGAGCAGTACTTC. Its translation: CASSSSGSSYNEQYF.

As regards this clonotype: This may arise from a read error, as a much more abundant clone is one base away. The chain links TRBV6-6 to TRBJ1-2, with D unclear. The CDR3 extends over 12 amino acids. Per germline, CDR1 MNHNY and CDR2 SVGAGI (reference sequence). The CDR3 protein is CCVGETFYGYTF. CDR3 DNA: TGCTGTGTCGGGGAAACTTTCTATGGCTACACCTTC.

The chain is built from TRBV28 and TRBJ2-7; unclear D gene. The CDR3 sequence is 10 residues long. Germline V gives CDR1 MDHEN, CDR2 SYDVKM. Trimming cost V 6 bases and J 5 bases, with 5 bases left between them. The CDR3 sequence is CASRRHEQYF. For the CDR3, the DNA is TGTGCCAGCAGGCGCCACGAGCAGTACTTC.

The chain recombines TRBV20-1 with TRBJ2-7, with TRBD2 matching over 11 bases. This CDR3 contains 16 residues. Germline CDR1 reads DFQATT; CDR2 reads SNEGSKA (reference sequence). The junction had 11 bases not matched to a gene; V was cut back by 5 bases and J by 2 bases. CDR3: CSASTSTSGVPYEQYF. DNA of the CDR3: TGCAGTGCTTCAACTTCGACTAGCGGGGTTCCCTACGAGCAGTACTTC.

The gene calls are TRBV5-1 and TRBJ2-1, with TRBD2 matching 11 bases. Trimming at V came to 2 bases and at J to 8 bases, leaving 18 bases not matched to a gene. The CDR3 totals 19 residues. Germline V gene sequence: CDR1 SGHRS, CDR2 YFSETQ. In DNA, the CDR3 is TGCGCCAGCAGCTTATCCGGGGGCTTTAGCGGGAGGGCCGTGGATGAGCAGTTCTTC. Amino acid sequence: CASSLSGGFSGRAVDEQFF. Full variable domain (remainder filled in from reference TRBV5-1 and TRBJ2-1): KAGVTQTPRYLIKTRGQQVTLSCSPISGHRSVSWYQQTPGQGLQFLFEYFSETQRNKGNFPGRFSGRQFSNSRSEMNVSTLELGDSALYLCASSLSGGFSGRAVDEQFFGPGTRLTVL.

The chain uses TRBV12-5 and TRBJ2-7; no firm D call. Trimming left V 5 bases short and J 7 bases short, with 21 bases between. Looked up from germline, CDR1 is LGHNT and CDR2 is FRNRAP. The CDR3 consists of 15 residues. Here the CDR3 reads CASGPGQRFYNEQYF. Here the CDR3 DNA reads TGTGCTAGTGGTCCCGGGCAGAGATTCTACAATGAGCAGTACTTC. Variable domain in full (rest from reference TRBV12-5 and TRBJ2-7): DARVTQTPRHKVTEMGQEVTMRCQPILGHNTVFWYRQTMMQGLELLAYFRNRAPLDDSGMPKDRFSAEMPDATLATLKIQPSEPRDSAVYFCASGPGQRFYNEQYFGPGTRLTVT.